This T cell receptor (beta chain) was captured in a study of shared clonotypes between healthy human individuals. Terminally differentiated effector memory CD45RA+ cells were excluded by CCR7 positive selection of CD45RO-negative cells. Libraries were prepared by immunoSEQ multiplex PCR; TCRdb keeps only in-frame clonotypes and omits some of them. This sample has hundreds of thousands of clones, with about 91% found just once. Trimming shortened V by 4 bases and J by 0 bases, and 7 bases separated the two germline ends. CDR3 length equals 13 residues. Germline CDR1 reads LNHDA; CDR2 reads SQIVND (reference sequence).

Sequencing input: naive CD8+ T cells sorted from blood. V is TRBV19 and J is TRBJ2-7; D uncertain. This receptor was identified in a man aged 25-40 years in good health. The CDR3: CASSTGFSYEQYF. Written as DNA, the CDR3 is TGTGCCAGTAGTACCGGGTTCTCCTACGAGCAGTACTTC.